This T cell receptor beta chain was identified in a study of blood T cell repertoires in COVID-19 (TCRdb year 2020). With respect to the entire study: The collaborator samples originated in the United States, Italy and Spain and spanned the acute and convalescent phases of COVID-19. Samples came from the ongoing ImmuneRACE study (first 160 participants) plus 1,254 subjects from 6 global collaborators. Sample metadata almost always included a de-identified subject ID, COVID-19 status, age in years and sex. Subjects who had been exposed to COVID-19, were actively infected with it, or had recovered from it provided the deeply sampled blood TCRbeta repertoires that made up the dataset. The material from the prospective study consisted of cDNA or gDNA derived from T cells, B-cell-depleted T cells, or PBMCs. Where available, HLA class I and class II types were taken from metadata supplied by the sample provider and were not determined by assay-based typing. The repertoires were made available in a free public database intended to serve as a resource for research on the immune response to SARS-CoV-2.

TCRbeta CDR3 regions were amplified from genomic DNA by means of the immunoSEQ Assay, a bias-controlled multiplex PCR. The study's processing was this. The number of nucleated cells in each sample was estimated from the amplification of reference gene primers within the assay. To quantify the absolute abundance of each unique TCRbeta CDR3 rearrangement, sequence reads were collapsed and filtered. For each sample, productive Simpson clonality was calculated as the square root of Simpson's diversity index across productive rearrangements. TCRdb's version of the immuneACCESS table is confined to in-frame rearrangements and falls short of the full clone set. An unresolved V gene accounts for under half of the shortfall where checked; the remainder is of unknown origin. V and J calls plus clone size are reproduced from that table; the DNA served to infer D and trimming. The sample yields 30,000 to 40,000 clones; approximately 89% were counted once. Together, the top ten hold less than 10% of the sample.

Each collaborating institution followed its own protocols to collect whole blood in K2EDTA tubes. Collaborator samples were shipped for TCRbeta analysis as frozen whole blood, isolated PBMCs, or DNA extracted from either sample type. Details on this clone: Its antigen is not yet known. Base quality data are lacking; no much larger clone is found one base away.

The paper as a whole reports these results and caveats: Clinical and demographic metadata were provided uncurated, with the amount varying by source and participant.

The CDR3 covers 19 residues, taking in both the cysteine and the phenylalanine. Only the CDR3 portion is preserved as DNA: 57 bases, with reading frame beginning at the first base. The junction shows trimming of 6 bases on V and 3 bases on J, and the gene matches do not reach 13 bases of it. CDR1 and CDR2 were assigned from the germline V gene as SGHRS and YFSETQ. The origin of this receptor is a human donor in a cohort sampled during active COVID-19. The sequence links TRBV5-1 to TRBJ2-1; 15 of the junction bases match TRBD2. The specimen was peripheral blood. The sequenced DNA is TGCGCCAGCACCAAAGGCAAAGGACTAGCGGGAGGGGGCTACAATGAGCAGTTCTTC. Translation gives CASTKGKGLAGGGYNEQFF.